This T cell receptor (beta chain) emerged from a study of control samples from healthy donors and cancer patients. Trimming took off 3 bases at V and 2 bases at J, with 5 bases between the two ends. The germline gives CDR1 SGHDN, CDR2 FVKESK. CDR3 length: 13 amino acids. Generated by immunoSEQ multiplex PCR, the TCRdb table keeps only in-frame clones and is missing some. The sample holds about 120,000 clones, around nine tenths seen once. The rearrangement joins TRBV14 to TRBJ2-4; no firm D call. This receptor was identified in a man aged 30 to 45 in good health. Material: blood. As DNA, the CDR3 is TGTGCCAGCAGCCAGGGAACCAAAAACATTCAGTACTTC. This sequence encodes CASSQGTKNIQYF.